This T cell receptor beta chain was profiled in a study of shared clonotypes between healthy human individuals. Study context: Each donor had three CD4 naive, three CD4 memory, two CD8 naive and one CD8 memory plate. The study's findings and limits: Non-shared clonotypes were found to have lower generation probabilities than the clonotypes that were shared by all four of the sorted-subset donors. Larger richness was generally estimated for naive than memory subsets.

Some clones are missing from TCRdb's copy, which holds only in-frame ones; the method was immunoSEQ multiplex PCR. The sample has over a million clones, about four fifths seen once. Germline assignment: CDR1 SQVTM and CDR2 ANQGSEA. Between the trimmed V and J ends, which lost 7 bases and 3 bases, there was a span of 13 bases. This CDR3 is built from 13 residues. Regarding this clone: Its antigen is as yet unknown.

The J gene is TRBJ1-5, the V gene TRBV29-1, with D possibly being TRBD1 (6 bases). This TCR was recovered from a man younger than 35 in good health. Some clones in this sample may be carry-over from other donors' samples. Sequencing was done on a sample of memory CD4+ T cells from PBMCs. Subset defined: CD45RA-negative fraction. The CDR3 DNA reads as TGCAGCGCATCGGACAGAAACAATCAGCCCCAGCATTTT. Its translation: CSASDRNNQPQHF.